This TCR beta chain was retrieved from a study of T cell repertoires in cytomegalovirus infection. Background on the study: Evidence of both CMV infection and a matching HLA type came from public TCR beta signatures.

This CDR3 is 15 amino acids long. V was shortened by 0 bases and J by 1 base, with 7 bases between the two germline ends. From germline, CDR1 is SGHVS and CDR2 FNYEAQ. Study-wide findings and caveats: Within the response measured ex vivo, HLA-C-restricted CMV-specific TCR beta clonotypes were dominant.

TCRdb reprocessed the reads with MiXCR, giving one entry per CDR3 protein. The data contain fewer than 350,000 distinct CDR3 sequences, 25% to 35% of them singletons. Of note for this clonotype: The antigen remains unidentified.

This TCR was recovered from a human donor in good health (CMV status not recorded). Some clones in this sample may be carry-over from other donors' samples. The chain links TRBV7-6 to TRBJ1-5, with D unclear. The sample here was cultured PBMCs, taken from culture after CMV antigen stimulation. The chain's CDR3 is CASSLALDSNQPQHF. Here the CDR3 DNA reads TGTGCCAGCAGCTTAGCCCTGGACAGCAATCAGCCCCAGCATTTT.